In this sample, the clone carrying this T cell receptor beta chain turned up once. This specimen comes from a study of CD8 T cells in Susac syndrome. As for the study in general: Among the sequenced Susac syndrome patients, roughly six had active disease while 8 or 9 were in remission. The Susac syndrome patients were therapy-naive, on corticosteroids, or on intravenous immunoglobulin alone at blood draw.

The study sequenced TCR beta in blood CD8+ and CD4+ T cells. RNA in amounts of roughly 0.45 to 1 ug was reverse transcribed with random hexamers. TCRdb analysed the immunoSEQ multiplex PCR reads with MiXCR anew, one entry per CDR3 protein. This sample has some 250,000 distinct CDR3 sequences; 90% to 96% occur once, and the top ten carry less than 0.11%. The source of this sequence is a human donor with Susac syndrome. The sequencing input was CD4+ T cells from PBMCs.

The CDR3 nucleotides read TGCAGCGTTGCTCCCCGGACAGGGTCCTACGAGCAGTACTTC. Residues: CSVAPRTGSYEQYF. This chain connects TRBV29-1 to TRBJ2-7; the match to TRBD1 covers 8 bases. Germline V gene data show CDR1 as SQVTM and CDR2 as ANQGSEA. Trimming at V came to 4 bases and at J to 1 base, leaving 6 bases not matched to a gene. CDR3 size: 14 residues.